The present T cell receptor (beta chain) was sequenced within a study of cytomegalovirus exposure and HLA in healthy donors. Findings and caveats of the study: In a later analysis, donors in an Asian-associated ancestry cluster reportedly had fewer N-insertions in productive TCRs than the cohort mean. It was about 180 TCR beta chains that were listed as cytomegalovirus-associated. A link between a missense DCLRE1C variant and TCR beta V- and J-gene trimming emerged from a later analysis. Most TCR sequences were seen very rarely across donors, but some public TCRs occurred in many.

With respect to this clone: Antigen specificity is unknown.

With 60 Vbeta and 13 Jbeta primers, the PCR was carried out. TCRdb's copy holds only in-frame clones and misses some; the assay was immunoSEQ multiplex PCR. The sample yields some 150,000 clones, roughly 76% seen once. The sequenced material came from PBMCs. The TCR comes from a human donor in good health.

CDR3 sequence reads: CASSYGLIKTTTQYF. The CDR3 nucleotides are TGCGCCAGCAGCTACGGACTAATAAAAACTACGACGCAGTACTTC. V is TRBV5-1 and J is TRBJ2-7; the D gene is possibly TRBD2 (6 bases). This CDR3 contains 15 residues. Germline CDR1 SGHRS, CDR2 YFSETQ. The V gene lost 3 bases and the J gene lost 9 bases, with 22 bases spanning the gap.